The clone carrying this T cell receptor beta chain has just a few counts. The use of a sample-barcoded 5' primer and a J-beta primer mix characterized a second PCR of roughly 7 to 11 cycles. TCRdb processed the 5' RACE reads anew with MiXCR; each CDR3 protein has one entry. Of about 750,000 distinct CDR3 sequences in the sample, 40% to 65% were seen once. This sample is part of a study of blood T cells in healthy people across ages. Total RNA was isolated from each sample in quantities of at least 5 micrograms. The CDR3 totals 13 residues. The germline V gene encodes CDR1 DFQATT and CDR2 SNEGSKA (reference sequence). Trimming at V came to 3 bases and at J to 8 bases, leaving 7 bases not matched to a gene.

V usage is TRBV20-1 and J usage is TRBJ2-1; 7 nucleotides align to TRBD2. The sequence was obtained from an elderly man in good health. The specimen was blood. As DNA, the CDR3 is TGCAGTGCTAGGGCGACTAGCCGCGATGAGCAGTTCTTC. Translating it yields CSARATSRDEQFF.